Listed below are T cell receptor beta chains from one sample, sequenced in a study of T cells after posttransplantation cyclophosphamide. Profiling relied on immunoSEQ multiplex PCR, and the TCRdb table lists in-frame clones only, not all of them. Of tens of thousands of clones listed, over 75% were seen once; the top ten hold 1.5% to 2%. Sequencing used PBMCs, obtained just over 350 days after allogeneic stem cell transplant with calcineurin inhibitor and methotrexate. The source is a female patient between 25 and 45 years old who received an allogeneic stem cell transplant from an unrelated donor, was CMV-positive, and had acute and chronic GVHD. The graft donor may have given rise to some T cells. Each CDR3 is given with its conserved first and last residue. Fields, in order: J gene, V gene, clone size, D gene, CDR3 DNA, CDR3 protein. A D gene is named only where the DNA matches it firmly. Size values are once, few and many counts, or a class for expanded clones, and some rows have none.

TRBJ1-1 TRBV27 NA NA TGTGCCAGCACTTCTACGGGCGGGGGTCTAGGCACCGAAGCTTTCTTT CASTSTGGGLGTEAFF
TRBJ1-1 TRBV10-3 NA NA TGTGCCATCAGTGAGTTGGGAGGGACCGCTGAAGCTTTCTTT CAISELGGTAEAFF
TRBJ2-3 TRBV6-5 NA TRBD2 TGTGCCAGCAGTTACACCGGGACTATCACAGATACGCAGTATTTT CASSYTGTITDTQYF
TRBJ2-2 TRBV9 NA NA TGTGCCAGCAGCGTAACGGGACAGAACACCGGGGAGCTGTTTTTT CASSVTGQNTGELFF
TRBJ1-1 TRBV9 NA TRBD1 TGTGCCAGCAGTCAAGGACAGGGAGCAACTGAAGCTTTCTTT CASSQGQGATEAFF
TRBJ2-3 TRBV10-2 NA TRBD2 TGCGCCAGCAGTGGGACTAGCGGCACAGATACGCAGTATTTT CASSGTSGTDTQYF
TRBJ1-2 TRBV27 NA TRBD1 TGTGCCAGCAGTTTACTCTCTCCCGGGACAGGGGAATATGGCTACACCTTC CASSLLSPGTGEYGYTF
TRBJ1-5 TRBV19 once NA TGTGCCAGTAGTCCCCAGGGGAACAATCAGCCCCAGCATTTT CASSPQGNNQPQHF
TRBJ2-1 TRBV27 NA NA TGTGCCAGCAGTTACAAAGGAGGCTACAATGAGCAGTTCTTC CASSYKGGYNEQFF
TRBJ1-5 TRBV6-5 NA NA TGTGCCAGCACCTCGGGGGGGATCGGGCAGCCCCAGCATTTT CASTSGGIGQPQHF
TRBJ2-1 TRBV5-1 NA TRBD2 TGCGCCAGCAGCTTAAGTGGGACTAGCGGGAGCTTCGTTCGGAATGAGCAGTTCTTC CASSLSGTSGSFVRNEQFF
TRBJ2-2 TRBV7-6 NA NA TGTGCCAGCAGCTTAAACAGGTTCCAGAACACCGGGGAGCTGTTTTTT CASSLNRFQNTGELFF
TRBJ1-1 TRBV13 NA TRBD1 TGTGCCAGCAGCTCTCAAGACAGGGTAAGAAGCACTGAAGCTTTCTTT CASSSQDRVRSTEAFF
TRBJ1-4 TRBV5-8 NA NA TGTGCCAGCAGCCACTCCCCCGCGGTAGCAACTAATGAAAAACTGTTTTTT CASSHSPAVATNEKLFF
TRBJ2-1 TRBV9 NA TRBD2 TGTGCCAGCAGCGCCCATCCTAGCGGGAGTTATGATGAGCAGTTCTTC CASSAHPSGSYDEQFF
TRBJ1-1 TRBV10-3 NA TRBD1 TGTGCCATCAGTGAGGACAGGGGAGGATCGTCCACTGAAGCTTTCTTT CAISEDRGGSSTEAFF
TRBJ1-5 TRBV19 NA NA TGTGCCAGTAGGAGTCCTGATAACCATCAGCCCCAGCATTTT CASRSPDNHQPQHF
TRBJ2-1 TRBV4-2 once TRBD2 TGTGCCAGCAGCCAAGGGGTCTCTAGCGGGAGCAATGAGCAGTTCTTC CASSQGVSSGSNEQFF
TRBJ2-1 TRBV7-2 NA NA TGTGCCAGCAGCTCCACTAGTGATGAGCAGTTCTTC CASSSTSDEQFF
TRBJ1-4 TRBV5-1 NA NA TGCGCCAGCAGCCGGGGAGTAACTAATGAAAAACTGTTTTTT CASSRGVTNEKLFF
TRBJ1-1 TRBV7-9 NA NA TGTGCCAGCAGTTTTAGTACAGGGTACACTGAAGCTTTCTTT CASSFSTGYTEAFF
TRBJ1-1 TRBV2 NA NA TGTGCCAGCAGTGAGGGGGGGACGTGGGCTTTCTTT CASSEGGTWAFF
TRBJ2-1 TRBV4-1 NA TRBD2 TGCGCCAGCAGCCAAGGACTAGCGGAGGGGTCCTACAATGAGCAGTTCTTC CASSQGLAEGSYNEQFF
TRBJ2-1 TRBV6-5 NA TRBD2 TGTGCCAGCAGTTTTCGTAGCGGGAGGTGGAATGAGCAGTTCTTC CASSFRSGRWNEQFF
TRBJ2-5 TRBV9 NA TRBD1 TGTGCCAGCAGCTCCCCCCTGGGACAGGGTCAAGAGACCCAGTACTTC CASSSPLGQGQETQYF
TRBJ1-5 TRBV27 NA TRBD1 TGTGCCAGCAGCTTGACAGGGGGCGATCAGCCCCAGCATTTT CASSLTGGDQPQHF
TRBJ1-2 TRBV14 NA NA TGTGCCAGCAGCCAAGAGACAGGCTATGGCTACACCTTC CASSQETGYGYTF
TRBJ2-3 TRBV13 NA TRBD1 TGTGCCAGCAGCTCCGGACAGGGGGCGATCACAGATACGCAGTATTTT CASSSGQGAITDTQYF